Shown below are 4 T cell receptor beta chains from a single sample sequenced in a study of control samples from healthy donors and cancer patients. Sequencing was performed with immunoSEQ multiplex PCR; in TCRdb, only in-frame clones are kept and a portion is missing. Of around 180,000 clones in the sample, approximately 86% were seen once. Specimen: blood. Receptor source: a woman in her 30s in good health.

V gene TRBV19 combines with J gene TRBJ1-2; possible D gene TRBD1, 5 bases. The ends were cut back, 7 bases at V and 3 bases at J, with 15 bases in the middle. The CDR3 spans 14 residues. The germline V gene encodes CDR1 LNHDA and CDR2 SQIVND (reference sequence). CDR3 amino acids: CASISAGHDYGYTF. As DNA, the CDR3 is TGTGCCAGTATTTCTGCAGGGCATGACTATGGCTACACCTTC. The whole variable domain, remainder taken from reference TRBV19 and TRBJ1-2, is DGGITQSPKYLFRKEGQNVTLSCEQNLNHDAMYWYRQDPGQGLRLIYYSQIVNDFQKGDIAEGYSVSREKKESFPLTVTSAQKNPTAFYLCASISAGHDYGYTFGSGTRLTVV.

Only one count was recorded for this clone. The V call is TRBV19, the J call TRBJ1-2, with 8 bases identical to TRBD1. CDR3 length: 14 residues. CDR1 and CDR2 from the germline V gene are LNHDA and SQIVND (reference sequence). V lost 8 bases, J lost 8 bases, and 13 bases stayed unmatched. DNA for the CDR3: TGTGCCAGTGGTACCCAGACAGGGGAGGTCGGCTACACCTTC. Protein product: CASGTQTGEVGYTF.

V and J are TRBV6-6 and TRBJ2-5; 9 bases are a match to TRBD1. CDR1 and CDR2 (germline): MNHNY, SVGAGI (reference sequence). J gave up 1 base and V 5 bases, and 8 bases lay outside the gene matches. This CDR3 comprises 16 residues. CDR3 in amino acids: CASSPSDRGGQETQYF. CDR3 in DNA: TGTGCCAGCAGTCCAAGCGACAGGGGGGGCCAAGAGACCCAGTACTTC.

This clone has just one count. The chain carries TRBV27 and TRBJ2-1, with D unresolved. CDR3 length: 13 amino acids. V lost 6 bases, J lost 6 bases, and 12 bases lay in between. Germline V gives CDR1 MNHEY, CDR2 SMNVEV (reference sequence). CDR3 in DNA: TGTGCCAGCAGCCTAGGAAGGGCCAATGAGCAGTTCTTC. Translation: CASSLGRANEQFF.